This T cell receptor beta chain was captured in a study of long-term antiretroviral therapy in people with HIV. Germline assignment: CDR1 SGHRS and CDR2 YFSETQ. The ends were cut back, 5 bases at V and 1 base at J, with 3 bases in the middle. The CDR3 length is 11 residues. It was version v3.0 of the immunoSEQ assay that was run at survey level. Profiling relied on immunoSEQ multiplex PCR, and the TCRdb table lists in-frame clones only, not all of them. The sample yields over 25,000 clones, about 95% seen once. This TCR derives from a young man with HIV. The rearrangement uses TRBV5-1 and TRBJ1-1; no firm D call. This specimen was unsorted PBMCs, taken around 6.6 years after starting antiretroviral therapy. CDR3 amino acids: CASRSNTEAFF. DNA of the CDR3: TGCGCCAGCAGGTCGAACACTGAAGCTTTCTTT.